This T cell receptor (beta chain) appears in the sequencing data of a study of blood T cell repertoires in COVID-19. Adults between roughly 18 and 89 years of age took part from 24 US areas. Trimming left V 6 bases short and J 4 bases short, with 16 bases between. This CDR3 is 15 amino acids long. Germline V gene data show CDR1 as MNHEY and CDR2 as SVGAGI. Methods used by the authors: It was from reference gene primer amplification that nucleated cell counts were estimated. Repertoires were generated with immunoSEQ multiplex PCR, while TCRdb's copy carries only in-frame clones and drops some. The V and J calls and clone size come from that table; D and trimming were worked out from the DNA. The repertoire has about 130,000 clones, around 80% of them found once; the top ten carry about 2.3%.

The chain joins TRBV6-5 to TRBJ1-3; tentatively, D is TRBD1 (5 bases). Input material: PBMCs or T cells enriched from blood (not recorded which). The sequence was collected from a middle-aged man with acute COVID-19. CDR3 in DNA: TGTGCCAGCAGCAGCCTCGGGGGAACGGGAAACACCATATATTTT. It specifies CASSSLGGTGNTIYF.